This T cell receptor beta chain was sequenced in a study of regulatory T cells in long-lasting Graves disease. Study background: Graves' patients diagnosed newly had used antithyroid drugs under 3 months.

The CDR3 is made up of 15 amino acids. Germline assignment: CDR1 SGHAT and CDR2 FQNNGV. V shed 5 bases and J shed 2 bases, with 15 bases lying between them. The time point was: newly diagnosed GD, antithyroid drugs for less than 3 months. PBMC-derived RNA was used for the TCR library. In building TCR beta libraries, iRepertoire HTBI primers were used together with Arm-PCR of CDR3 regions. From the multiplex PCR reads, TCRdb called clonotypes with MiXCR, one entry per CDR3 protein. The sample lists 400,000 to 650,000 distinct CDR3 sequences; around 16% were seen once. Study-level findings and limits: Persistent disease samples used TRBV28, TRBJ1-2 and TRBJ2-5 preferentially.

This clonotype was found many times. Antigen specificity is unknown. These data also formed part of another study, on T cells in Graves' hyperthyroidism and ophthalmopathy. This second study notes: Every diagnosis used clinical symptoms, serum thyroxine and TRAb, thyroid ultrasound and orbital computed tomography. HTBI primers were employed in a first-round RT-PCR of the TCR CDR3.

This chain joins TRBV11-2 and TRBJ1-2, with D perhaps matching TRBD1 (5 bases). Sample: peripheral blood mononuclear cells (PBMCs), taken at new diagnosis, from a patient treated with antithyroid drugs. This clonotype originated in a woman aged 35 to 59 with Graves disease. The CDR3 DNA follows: TGTGCCAGCAGCGGCGACAGCCCGGCGAACTATGGCTACACCTTC. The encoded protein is CASSGDSPANYGYTF.